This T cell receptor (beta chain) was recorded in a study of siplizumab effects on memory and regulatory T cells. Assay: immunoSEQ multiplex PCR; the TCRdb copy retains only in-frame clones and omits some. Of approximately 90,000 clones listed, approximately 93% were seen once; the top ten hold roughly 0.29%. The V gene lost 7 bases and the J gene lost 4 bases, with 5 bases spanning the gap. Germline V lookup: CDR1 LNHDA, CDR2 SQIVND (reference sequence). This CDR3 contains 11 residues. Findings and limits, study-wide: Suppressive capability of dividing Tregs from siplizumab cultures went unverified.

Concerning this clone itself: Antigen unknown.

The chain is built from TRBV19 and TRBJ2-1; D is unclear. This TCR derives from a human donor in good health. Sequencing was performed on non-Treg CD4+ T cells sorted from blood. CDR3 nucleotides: TGTGCCAGTACTAGATACAATGAGCAGTTCTTC. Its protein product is CASTRYNEQFF.